Listed below are T cell receptor beta chains from one sample, sequenced in a study of blood T cell repertoires in COVID-19. Here immunoSEQ multiplex PCR was the method, and the copy in TCRdb shows in-frame clones only, minus some. The repertoire holds 300,000 to 400,000 clones, with approximately 91% as singletons. Sequences were obtained from peripheral blood. The receptor source for this set is an older woman with COVID-19, enrolled during active disease. Both conserved end residues are trimmed from each CDR3. The listing skips clone size in some rows; elsewhere it reads once, few, many or a size class.

abundance	v_gene	CDR3aa
-	TRBV5-1	ASSLAPGGETEAF
-	TRBV27	ASRDRDYGYT
-	TRBV21-1	ASSKGGQGWSYEQY
-	TRBV4-1	ASSQVWLQMNTEAF
-	TRBV27	ASSLGQRNQPQH
-	TRBV21-1	ASSYGQGLLDNEQF
once	TRBV28	ASSLAGGATNEKLF
-	TRBV13	ASSPTGGLNYGYT
-	TRBV7-9	ASSSDRGGEKLF
-	TRBV3-1/TRBV3-2	ASSQAGGVFEAF
-	TRBV7-8	ASSLEWTGFSNEQY
-	TRBV27	ASSFSGNQPQH
-	TRBV2	ASSDEFGTGPYEQY
-	TRBV6-5	ASSLRDSYYEQY
-	TRBV27	ASSKNWREAANEKLF
-	TRBV5-1	ASSLAGLYNSPLH
-	TRBV5-1	ASSTPLDSEAF